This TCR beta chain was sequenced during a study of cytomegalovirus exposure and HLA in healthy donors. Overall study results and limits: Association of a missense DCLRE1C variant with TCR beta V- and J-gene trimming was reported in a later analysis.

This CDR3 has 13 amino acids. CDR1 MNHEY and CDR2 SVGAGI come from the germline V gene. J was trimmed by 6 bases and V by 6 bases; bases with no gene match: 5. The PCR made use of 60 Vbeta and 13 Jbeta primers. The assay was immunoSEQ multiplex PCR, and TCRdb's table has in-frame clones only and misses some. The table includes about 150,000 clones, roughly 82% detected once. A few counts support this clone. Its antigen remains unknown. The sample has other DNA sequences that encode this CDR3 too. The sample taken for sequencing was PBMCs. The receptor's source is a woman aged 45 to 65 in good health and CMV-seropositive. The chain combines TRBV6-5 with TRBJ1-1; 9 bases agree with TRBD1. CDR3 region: CASSSQGASEAFF. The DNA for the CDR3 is TGTGCCAGCAGCTCACAGGGGGCCTCTGAAGCTTTCTTT.